These 17 T cell receptor beta chains were sequenced from one sample in a study of spatial heterogeneity in lung cancer. TCRdb processed the 5' RACE reads anew with MiXCR; each CDR3 protein has one entry. The sample records just over 75,000 distinct CDR3 sequences, approximately 8% being singletons. Regarding time point: sample taken at primary tumor resection. This sample comprised PBMCs, obtained at surgery. The receptors come from a male donor with early-stage non-small cell lung cancer.

This clonotype was counted ten times or more. The chain carries TRBV29-1 and TRBJ1-4; D remains ambiguous. This CDR3 is 10 amino acids long. Germline V gives CDR1 SQVTM, CDR2 ANQGSEA. V lost 6 bases to trimming and J lost 5 bases, with 4 bases between them. CDR3 coding DNA: TGCAGCGTCTCGAATGAAAAACTGTTTTTT. Protein: CSVSNEKLFF.

The chain couples TRBV10-1 to TRBJ2-2; possibly TRBD1 for D (5 bases). The CDR3 spans 14 residues. The germline V and J ends were trimmed by 6 bases and 4 bases, with 12 bases remaining between them. CDR1 and CDR2 from the germline V gene are WNHNN and SYGVQD (reference sequence). The CDR3 region is CASRGIGVTGELFF. As DNA, the CDR3 is TGCGCCAGCAGGGGTATAGGGGTCACCGGGGAGCTGTTTTTT.

This clonotype was picked up many times. V gene TRBV19 combines with J gene TRBJ2-7; D perhaps matches TRBD1 (5 bases). The germline V gene has CDR1 LNHDA and CDR2 SQIVND (reference sequence). The CDR3 is 14 residues long. Trimming pared 2 bases from V and 3 bases from J, leaving 11 bases between. The CDR3 coding sequence is TGTGCCAGTAGTATAAAAGGGGTAGTCTACGAGCAGTACTTC. The encoded protein is CASSIKGVVYEQYF.

In DNA form, the CDR3 reads TGCAGTGCTAGAGGGGTAGGGGCCAATCAGCCCCAGCATTTT. This codes for CSARGVGANQPQHF. This rearrangement joins TRBV20-1 to TRBJ1-5; TRBD1 might be the D (5 bases). The length of the CDR3 is 14 residues. V shed 1 base and J shed 3 bases, with 10 bases lying between them. From germline, CDR1 is DFQATT and CDR2 SNEGSKA (reference sequence).

This clonotype was recorded many times. The CDR3 DNA follows: TGCAGCGTTGGGGAGGGAGGAATCACTGAAGCTTTCTTT. This sequence encodes CSVGEGGITEAFF. The V call is TRBV29-1, the J call TRBJ1-1; no reliable D call. Trimming cost V 4 bases and J 4 bases, with 13 bases left between them. Per the germline V gene, CDR1 is SQVTM and CDR2 is ANQGSEA. The CDR3 runs 13 residues.

This clonotype was seen ten or more times. The chain combines TRBV5-1 with TRBJ2-7, with D possibly called TRBD1 or TRBD2 (5 bases each). CDR3 length: 16 amino acids. CDR1 and CDR2 from the germline V gene are SGHRS and YFSETQ. Trimming removed 0 bases from V and 1 base from J, with 14 bases in between. The CDR3 region is CASSLAGIQGSYEQYF. CDR3 bases: TGCGCCAGCAGCTTGGCCGGGATCCAGGGATCCTACGAGCAGTACTTC.

This clonotype was counted at least ten times. This chain joins TRBV29-1 and TRBJ1-1, with D possibly being TRBD1 (6 bases). The germline V and J ends were trimmed by 4 bases and 0 bases, with 18 bases remaining between them. The germline gives CDR1 SQVTM, CDR2 ANQGSEA. The CDR3 length is 16 residues. CDR3 nucleotides: TGCAGCGTTGGGAAGGGCCAGGGGAAGATGAACACTGAAGCTTTCTTT. Residues: CSVGKGQGKMNTEAFF.

Ten or more counts support this clonotype. The gene calls are TRBV11-2 and TRBJ1-1; D possibly corresponds to TRBD1 (5 bases). V lost 3 bases and J 3 bases, leaving 11 bases between the germline ends. CDR3 length equals 14 residues. Germline V gene data show CDR1 as SGHAT and CDR2 as FQNNGV. CDR3 in amino acids: CASSFSEGDTEAFF. CDR3 coding DNA: TGTGCCAGCAGCTTCTCCGAAGGGGACACTGAAGCTTTCTTT.

The table lists this clonotype with many counts. The chain carries TRBV18 and TRBJ1-5; D possibly corresponds to TRBD1 (6 bases). The CDR3 sequence is 13 residues long. CDR1 KGHSH and CDR2 LQKENI come from the germline V gene. Trimming cost V 10 bases and J 4 bases, with 14 bases left between them. CDR3 in DNA: TGTGCCACCACTGGGGACACAAATCAGCCCCAGCATTTT. This codes for CATTGDTNQPQHF.

This clonotype has ten or more counts. The chain joins TRBV11-3 to TRBJ2-2, with 7 bases fitting TRBD2. This CDR3 is built from 16 residues. CDR1 SGHNT and CDR2 YENEEA come from the germline V gene. Unmatched junction bases numbered 9, after V lost 5 bases and J lost 3 bases. The DNA for the CDR3 is TGTGCCAGCAGCACCCGACTAGCTGTCCACACCGGGGAGCTGTTTTTT. This codes for CASSTRLAVHTGELFF.

Only a few counts were recorded for this clonotype. The V and J genes are TRBV20-1 and TRBJ2-5; possibly TRBD2 for D (5 bases). There are 14 residues in the CDR3. Trimming took 1 base from V and 7 from J, leaving 16 bases between them. Germline assignment: CDR1 DFQATT and CDR2 SNEGSKA (reference sequence). DNA for the CDR3: TGCAGTGCTAGAGCCCCGACGAGGGTGGCGACCCAGTACTTC. This sequence encodes CSARAPTRVATQYF.

The chain recombines TRBV7-6 with TRBJ2-3; TRBD1 is a possible D gene (5 bases). Germline V gives CDR1 SGHVS, CDR2 FNYEAQ. Trimming took 2 bases from V and 0 from J, leaving 12 bases between them. The CDR3 extends over 16 amino acids. Here the CDR3 DNA reads TGTGCCAGCAGCTTAAGGTCAAGGGGTAGCACAGATACGCAGTATTTT. The encoded protein is CASSLRSRGSTDTQYF.

On this clonotype: With a much larger clone just one base away, this may be a read error. The chain joins TRBV5-1 to TRBJ1-5; a possible D gene is TRBD1 (5 bases). The CDR3 has 15 amino acids. The germline V gene has CDR1 SGHRS and CDR2 YFSETQ. CDR3: CASSFGTNSNQSQHF. The DNA for the CDR3 is TGCGCCAGCAGCTTTGGGACCAATAGCAATCAGTCCCAGCATTTT.

This clonotype was observed at least ten times. The CDR3: CATSRIRTTGSNQPQHF. The CDR3 DNA follows: TGTGCCACCAGCAGAATTAGAACCACAGGGTCTAATCAGCCCCAGCATTTT. V gene TRBV15 combines with J gene TRBJ1-5, with D possibly matching TRBD1 (6 bases). Trimming removed 2 bases at V and 4 bases at J, with 18 bases between. Germline lookup yields CDR1 LNHNV and CDR2 YYDKDF (reference sequence). CDR3 size: 17 residues.

This clonotype occurred many times. The gene calls are TRBV5-1 and TRBJ2-7; 9 nucleotides agree with TRBD1. The CDR3 extends over 13 amino acids. V lost 3 bases and J lost 5; bases outside the gene matches: 3. The germline V gene has CDR1 SGHRS and CDR2 YFSETQ. The CDR3 here is CASSSGTGNEQYF. The CDR3 DNA is TGCGCCAGCAGCTCCGGGACAGGGAACGAGCAGTACTTC.

This clonotype has more than one count but fewer than ten. The genes are TRBV5-1 and TRBJ2-1; 13 positions match TRBD2. V lost 2 bases to trimming and J lost 0 bases; unmatched junction nucleotides: 14. CDR3 length: 21 residues. Looked up from germline, CDR1 is SGHRS and CDR2 is YFSETQ. In DNA, the CDR3 is TGCGCCAGCAGCTTTACGCATCCCGGGACTAGCGGGAAGAGCTCCTACAATGAGCAGTTCTTC. Its protein product is CASSFTHPGTSGKSSYNEQFF.

The table lists this clonotype with a few counts. This chain links TRBV10-3 with TRBJ1-1, with D uncertain. V was pared by 0 bases and J by 7 bases, with 12 bases between. The germline gives CDR1 ENHRY, CDR2 SYGVKD. The CDR3 loop spans 14 amino acids. In DNA, the CDR3 is TGTGCCATCAGTGAGTCGATAAACCCGGTTGAAGCTTTCTTT. It codes for CAISESINPVEAFF.